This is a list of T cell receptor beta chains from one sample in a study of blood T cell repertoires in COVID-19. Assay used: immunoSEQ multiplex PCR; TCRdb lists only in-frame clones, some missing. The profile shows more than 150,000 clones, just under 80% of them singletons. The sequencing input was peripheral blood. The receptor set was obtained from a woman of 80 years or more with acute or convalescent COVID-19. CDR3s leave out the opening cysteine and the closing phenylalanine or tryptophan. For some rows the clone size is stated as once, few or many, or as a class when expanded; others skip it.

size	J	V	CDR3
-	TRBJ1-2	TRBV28	ASRQGSPGYT
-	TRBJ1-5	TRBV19	ATSSSGVNQPQH
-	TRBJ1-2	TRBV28	ASSLAGQGLNYGYT
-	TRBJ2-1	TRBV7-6	ASSKGGTSGGEQF
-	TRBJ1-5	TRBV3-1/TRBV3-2	ASSQTGGTGYNQPQH
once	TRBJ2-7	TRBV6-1	ASSETAYEQY
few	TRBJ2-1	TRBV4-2	ASSEGLGYNEQF
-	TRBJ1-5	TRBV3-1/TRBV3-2	ASSQDTNQPQH
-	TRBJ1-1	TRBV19	ASRREGMNTEAF
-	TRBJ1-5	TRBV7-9	ASSLAKSGTGANQPQH
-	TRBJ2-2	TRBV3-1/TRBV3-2	ASSQEVRRELF
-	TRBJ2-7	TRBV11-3	ASSLIPAAYEQY
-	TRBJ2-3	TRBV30	AWSKGLAGQDTQY
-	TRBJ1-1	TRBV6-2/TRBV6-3	ASSYTGKVGNTEAF
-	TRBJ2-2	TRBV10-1	ASSLGTGELF
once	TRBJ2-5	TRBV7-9	ASSPHKETQY
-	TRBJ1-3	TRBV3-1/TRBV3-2	ASSRGGVGNTIY
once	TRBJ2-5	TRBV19	ASSLAGAQETQY
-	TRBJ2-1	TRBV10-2	ASSEKGPGLAGLDEQF
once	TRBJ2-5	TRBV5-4	ASSLAEPGETQY